Presented here are 19 T cell receptor beta chains from one specimen sequenced in a study of CD8 T cells in Susac syndrome. Random hexamers served to reverse transcribe roughly 0.45 to 1 ug RNA. One entry per CDR3 protein, called by TCRdb with MiXCR from the immunoSEQ multiplex PCR reads. The data show 190,000 or so distinct CDR3 sequences, approximately 95% seen once. Source material: CD4+ T cells from PBMCs. These receptors originate from a human donor with multiple sclerosis.

The rearrangement links TRBV9 to TRBJ2-5; 14 bases are a match to TRBD2. The CDR3 is 16 amino acids. Trimming at V came to 3 bases and at J to 2 bases, leaving 3 bases not matched to a gene. Germline CDR1 reads SGDLS; CDR2 reads YYNGEE. CDR3 in amino acids: CASSAGTSGGQETQYF. The DNA for the CDR3 is TGTGCCAGCAGCGCCGGGACTAGCGGGGGTCAAGAGACCCAGTACTTC.

This rearrangement joins TRBV20-1 to TRBJ1-1, with 7 bases lining up with TRBD1. The J segment lost 3 bases and the V segment lost 0 bases, leaving 13 bases of the junction unmatched. Germline CDR1 and CDR2: DFQATT and SNEGSKA (reference sequence). The length of the CDR3 is 17 residues. CDR3 amino acids: CSARERTGKRSDTEAFF. CDR3 DNA: TGCAGTGCTAGAGAAAGGACAGGAAAACGGTCGGACACTGAAGCTTTCTTT.

The chain employs TRBV15 and TRBJ2-1; D might be TRBD1 or TRBD2, each matching 5 bases. CDR3 length: 14 residues. The V and J ends lost 0 bases and 10 bases respectively, with 13 bases between them. Germline loops: CDR1 LNHNV, CDR2 YYDKDF (reference sequence). Here the CDR3 reads CATSRDRGVWEQFF. Written as DNA, the CDR3 is TGTGCCACCAGCAGAGATAGAGGGGTGTGGGAGCAGTTCTTC.

This chain links TRBV29-1 with TRBJ2-1, with 11 bases lining up with TRBD2. The CDR3 runs 15 residues. V was pared by 6 bases and J by 9 bases, with 13 bases of the junction left unmatched. Germline V lookup: CDR1 SQVTM, CDR2 ANQGSEA. The CDR3 sequence: CSVKRSSGGITEQFF. CDR3 nucleotide sequence: TGCAGCGTCAAACGATCTAGCGGGGGGATCACTGAGCAGTTCTTC.

This clonotype appeared a single time. This chain connects TRBV12-3 or TRBV12-4 to TRBJ1-2; 8 nucleotides line up with TRBD1. The CDR3 sequence is 17 residues long. V was pared by 1 base and J by 1 base, with 8 bases of the junction left unmatched. The CDR3 sequence is CASSLGQGARGNYGYTF. The CDR3 DNA follows: TGTGCCAGCAGTTTAGGGCAGGGGGCGCGGGGTAACTATGGCTACACCTTC.

V and J are TRBV20-1 and TRBJ2-3; D unclear. The V end lost 6 bases, the J end lost 6 bases, and 13 bases lay between the germline ends. The CDR3 totals 12 residues. Germline V gives CDR1 DFQATT, CDR2 SNEGSKA (reference sequence). The CDR3 spells CSAIPVWDTQYF. CDR3 nucleotides: TGCAGTGCCATCCCCGTATGGGATACGCAGTATTTT.

CDR3 loop: CASTPRSSTEAFF. In nucleotides, the CDR3 is TGCGCCAGCACCCCCCGCTCGTCCACTGAAGCTTTCTTT. The rearrangement joins TRBV4-1 to TRBJ1-1; D remains unclear. The V end was cut by 7 bases, the J end by 4 bases, with 13 bases between. Germline V gene data show CDR1 as MGHRA and CDR2 as YSYEKL. The CDR3 extends over 13 amino acids.

The V gene is TRBV29-1, the J gene TRBJ1-2, with D perhaps matching TRBD1 (6 bases). CDR3 size: 13 residues. The V gene's germline CDR1 is SQVTM and CDR2 ANQGSEA. Trimming removed 7 bases at V and 0 bases at J, with 12 bases between. The CDR3 nucleotides are TGCAGCGGGGCGGACAGAGCTAACTATGGCTACACCTTC. Translated, it gives CSGADRANYGYTF.

The rearrangement joins TRBV24-1 to TRBJ2-7, with TRBD1 matching over 7 bases. From germline, CDR1 is KGHDR and CDR2 SFDVKD. After removal of 7 bases from V and 0 bases from J, the junction contained 11 bases not matched to a gene. This CDR3 comprises 16 residues. CDR3 amino acids: CATSTRGQDSSYEQYV. In DNA form, the CDR3 reads TGTGCCACCAGCACACGTGGACAGGATAGCTCCTACGAGCAGTACGTC.

V gene TRBV30 combines with J gene TRBJ2-7; tentatively, D is TRBD1 (6 bases). V was trimmed by 2 bases and J by 0 bases, leaving 26 bases between them. In germline, CDR1 is GTSNPN, CDR2 SVGIG (reference sequence). The CDR3 is 19 amino acids. The CDR3 loop is CAWSPDTSRGETDSYEQYV. In DNA, the CDR3 is TGTGCCTGGAGTCCCGACACTTCCAGGGGAGAAACCGACTCCTACGAGCAGTACGTC.

The chain has TRBV5-6 and TRBJ2-7, with TRBD2 matching over 7 bases. This CDR3 is built from 13 residues. Losses at the gene ends were 4 bases for V and 2 bases for J; bases not matched to a gene: 3. In germline, CDR1 is SGHDT, CDR2 YYEEEE. The CDR3 protein is CASSREVPYEQYF. DNA of the CDR3: TGTGCCAGCAGCCGGGAGGTCCCCTACGAGCAGTACTTC. Full variable domain (remainder filled in from reference TRBV5-6 and TRBJ2-7): DAGVTQSPTHLIKTRGQQVTLRCSPKSGHDTVSWYQQALGQGPQFIFQYYEEEERQRGNFPDRFSGHQFPNYSSELNVNALLLGDSALYLCASSREVPYEQYFGPGTRLTVT.

This chain uses TRBV6-4 with TRBJ2-7, with D perhaps TRBD1 (6 bases). CDR1 MRHNA and CDR2 SNTAGT come from the germline V gene. Trimming left V 5 bases short and J 4 bases short, with 12 bases between. This CDR3 contains 13 residues. Here the CDR3 DNA reads TGTGCCAGCAGTACCCGGGACAATTACGAGCAGTACGTC. Its translation is CASSTRDNYEQYV.

Here the CDR3 reads CASSAAGTTEQFF. CDR3 sequence (DNA): TGTGCCAGCAGTGCGGCGGGGACGACGGAGCAGTTCTTC. This chain links TRBV2 with TRBJ2-1, with D perhaps matching TRBD2 (6 bases). This CDR3 is built from 13 residues. Trimming left V 4 bases short and J 10 bases short, with 14 bases between. Germline assignment: CDR1 SNHLY and CDR2 FYNNEI.

The chain couples TRBV20-1 to TRBJ1-6; D is ambiguous. The CDR3 has 14 amino acids. CDR1 is DFQATT, CDR2 SNEGSKA, per germline (reference sequence). The ends were cut back, 3 bases at V and 7 bases at J, with 13 bases in the middle. Here the CDR3 DNA reads TGCAGTGCTAGCCCCCTCATTCCCAATTCACCCCTCCACTTT. It codes for CSASPLIPNSPLHF.

The gene calls are TRBV20-1 and TRBJ2-5; 9 nucleotides align to TRBD2. The germline CDR1 and CDR2 sequences are DFQATT and SNEGSKA (reference sequence). Losses at the gene ends were 3 bases for V and 3 bases for J; bases not matched to a gene: 8. The CDR3 spans 15 residues. CDR3 nucleotides: TGCAGTGCTAGTCCAGCGGGGGGAAAAAAAGAGACCCAGTACTTC. This translates into CSASPAGGKKETQYF.

This chain connects TRBV30 to TRBJ2-2; a weak D match, TRBD2 (6 bases). The CDR3 contains 11 residues. The V gene's germline CDR1 is GTSNPN and CDR2 SVGIG (reference sequence). V gave up 7 bases and J gave up 11 bases, with 14 bases separating them. DNA of the CDR3: TGTGCCTTTACCGGGACTGGCGAGCTGTTTTTT. Translated: CAFTGTGELFF.

V gene TRBV20-1 combines with J gene TRBJ2-3; TRBD2 agrees at 7 bases. V dropped 3 bases and J dropped 1; count of bases not matched to a gene: 16. Looked up from germline, CDR1 is DFQATT and CDR2 is SNEGSKA (reference sequence). The CDR3 has 18 amino acids. CDR3 region: CSASAALAESGGTDTQYF. The CDR3 DNA sequence: TGCAGTGCTAGTGCCGCCTTAGCGGAAAGCGGGGGCACAGATACGCAGTATTTT.

The chain links TRBV2 to TRBJ1-2; perhaps TRBD1 as D (6 bases). V shed 9 bases and J shed 4 bases, with 21 bases lying between them. Germline V gives CDR1 SNHLY, CDR2 FYNNEI. The CDR3 has 15 amino acids. Here the CDR3 DNA reads TGTGCCAGTTCGACTCTTCCCCAGGGGTTCTATGGCTACACCTTC. Its translation is CASSTLPQGFYGYTF.

The chain combines TRBV5-4 with TRBJ2-7, with 11 bases fitting TRBD2. The ends lost 3 bases at V and 2 bases at J; junction bases unmatched: 7. The CDR3 covers 16 residues. Germline lookup yields CDR1 SGHNT and CDR2 YYREEE (reference sequence). CDR3 nucleotides: TGTGCCAGCAGCTACGGGACTAGCGGAAACACCTACGAGCAGTACGTC. Translation gives CASSYGTSGNTYEQYV.